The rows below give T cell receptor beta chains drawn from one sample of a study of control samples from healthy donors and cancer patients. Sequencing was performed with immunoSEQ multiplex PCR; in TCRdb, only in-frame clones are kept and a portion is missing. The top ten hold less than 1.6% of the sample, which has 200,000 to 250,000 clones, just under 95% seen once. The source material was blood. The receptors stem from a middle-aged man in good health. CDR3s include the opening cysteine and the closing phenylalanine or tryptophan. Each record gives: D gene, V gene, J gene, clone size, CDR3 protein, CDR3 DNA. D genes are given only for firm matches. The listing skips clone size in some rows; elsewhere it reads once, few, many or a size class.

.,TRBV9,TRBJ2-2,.,CASSVVGYSTGELFF,TGTGCCAGCAGCGTAGTGGGGTACTCCACCGGGGAGCTGTTTTTT
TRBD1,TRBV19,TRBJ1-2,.,CASRKQGADYGYTF,TGTGCCAGTAGGAAACAGGGGGCCGACTATGGCTACACCTTC
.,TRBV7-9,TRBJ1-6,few,CASSQSGLGNSPLHF,TGTGCCAGCAGCCAGTCGGGGTTGGGTAATTCACCCCTCCACTTT
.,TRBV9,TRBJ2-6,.,CASSVGGRVYSGANVLTF,TGTGCCAGCAGCGTAGGAGGCAGGGTTTACTCTGGGGCCAACGTCCTGACTTTC
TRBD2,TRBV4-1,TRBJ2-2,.,CASSQRTSGGPGTGELFF,TGCGCCAGCAGCCAGAGGACTAGCGGGGGGCCGGGGACCGGGGAGCTGTTTTTT
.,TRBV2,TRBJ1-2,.,CASSPREGNYGYTF,TGTGCCAGCAGCCCCAGGGAGGGTAACTATGGCTACACCTTC
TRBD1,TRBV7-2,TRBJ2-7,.,CASSPGTDIPRLYEQYF,TGTGCCAGCAGCCCAGGGACAGATATCCCCCGGCTGTACGAGCAGTACTTC
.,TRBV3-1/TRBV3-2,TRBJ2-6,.,CASSLGWGGGTSGANVLTF,TGTGCCAGCAGCCTCGGATGGGGAGGGGGCACGTCTGGGGCCAACGTCCTGACTTTC
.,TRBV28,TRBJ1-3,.,CASSPVGVSGNTIYF,TGTGCCAGCAGTCCCGTCGGCGTCTCTGGAAACACCATATATTTT
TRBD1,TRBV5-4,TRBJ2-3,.,CASRVGQTDTQYF,TGTGCCAGCAGGGTGGGACAGACCGATACGCAGTATTTT
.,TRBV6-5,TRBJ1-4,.,CASSLRNEKLFF,TGTGCCAGCAGCTTGAGGAATGAAAAACTGTTTTTT
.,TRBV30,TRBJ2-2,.,CAWTGPMAHTGELFF,TGTGCCTGGACTGGACCCATGGCCCACACCGGGGAGCTGTTTTTT
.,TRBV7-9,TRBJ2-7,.,CASSLGGSEQYF,TGTGCCAGCAGCTTAGGGGGTTCCGAGCAGTACTTC
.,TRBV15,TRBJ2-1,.,CATSLGDNEQFF,TGTGCCACCTCTTTGGGGGACAATGAGCAGTTCTTC
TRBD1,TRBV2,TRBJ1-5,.,CASSYRGGQPQHF,TGTGCCAGCAGTTACAGGGGTGGACAGCCCCAGCATTTT
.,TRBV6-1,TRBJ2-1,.,CASSDRLPSYNEQFF,TGTGCCAGCAGTGACAGGCTCCCCTCCTACAATGAGCAGTTCTTC
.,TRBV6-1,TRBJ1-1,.,CASSEKTPTEAFF,TGTGCCAGCAGTGAAAAGACCCCCACTGAAGCTTTCTTT
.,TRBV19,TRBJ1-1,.,CASHTGFTEAFF,TGTGCCAGTCATACAGGGTTCACTGAAGCTTTCTTT
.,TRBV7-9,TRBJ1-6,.,CASSLGDGFNSPLHF,TGTGCCAGCAGCTTGGGGGACGGCTTTAATTCACCCCTCCACTTT
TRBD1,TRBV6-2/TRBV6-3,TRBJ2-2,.,CASSYVTPRQGGRHGELFF,TGTGCCAGCAGTTACGTCACACCGCGACAGGGCGGTCGGCACGGGGAGCTGTTTTTT
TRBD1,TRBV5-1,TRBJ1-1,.,CASSVDRLNTEAFF,TGCGCCAGCAGCGTGGACAGGTTGAACACTGAAGCTTTCTTT
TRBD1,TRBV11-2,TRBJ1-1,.,CASSFQGDTEAFF,TGTGCCAGCAGCTTTCAGGGGGACACTGAAGCTTTCTTT
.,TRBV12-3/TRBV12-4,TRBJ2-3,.,CASSRGVTDTQYF,TGTGCCAGTTCGAGGGGGGTCACAGATACGCAGTATTTT
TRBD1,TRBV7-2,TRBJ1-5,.,CASSLEGQGRGGNQPQHF,TGTGCCAGCAGCTTAGAAGGACAGGGGAGGGGTGGCAATCAGCCCCAGCATTTT
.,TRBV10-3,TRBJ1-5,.,CAIAGLNSNQPQHF,TGTGCCATCGCGGGGCTTAATAGCAATCAGCCCCAGCATTTT
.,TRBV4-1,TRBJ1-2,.,CASSRETLIVNYGYTF,TGCGCCAGCAGCCGGGAAACGTTAATCGTTAACTATGGCTACACCTTC
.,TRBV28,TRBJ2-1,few,CAIFTGFPYNEQFF,TGTGCCATTTTTACAGGGTTTCCTTACAATGAGCAGTTCTTC
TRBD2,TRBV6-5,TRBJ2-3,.,CASIMRGASDTQYF,TGTGCCAGCATTATGCGGGGGGCGTCAGATACGCAGTATTTT
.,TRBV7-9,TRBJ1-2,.,CASSLGQLNYGYTF,TGTGCCAGCAGCTTAGGGCAGTTGAACTATGGCTACACCTTC
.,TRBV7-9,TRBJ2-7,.,CASSYPLRPVGEQYF,TGTGCCAGCAGCTACCCACTCCGCCCCGTCGGGGAGCAGTACTTC
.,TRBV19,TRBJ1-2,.,CASSIDAVSGYGYTF,TGTGCCAGTAGTATAGATGCCGTCAGCGGCTATGGCTACACCTTC
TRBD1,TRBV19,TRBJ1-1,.,CATLRTGRTEAFF,TGTGCCACCCTTAGGACAGGGAGAACTGAAGCTTTCTTT
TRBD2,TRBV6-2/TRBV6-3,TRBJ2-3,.,CASSYFPGEAGGPGTQYF,TGTGCCAGCAGTTACTTCCCCGGGGAAGCGGGGGGGCCTGGGACGCAGTATTTT
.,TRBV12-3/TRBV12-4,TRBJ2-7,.,CASSFRAAYEQYF,TGTGCCAGCAGTTTTAGAGCAGCTTACGAGCAGTACTTC
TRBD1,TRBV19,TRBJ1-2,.,CASEGDRGRRGYTF,TGTGCCAGTGAAGGGGACAGGGGGCGAAGGGGCTACACCTTC
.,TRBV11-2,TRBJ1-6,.,CASSLEVFNSPLHF,TGTGCCAGCAGCTTAGAGGTGTTTAATTCACCCCTCCACTTT
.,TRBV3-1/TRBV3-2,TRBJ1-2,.,CASLSRGRGYTF,TGTGCCAGCCTATCCCGGGGACGTGGCTACACCTTC
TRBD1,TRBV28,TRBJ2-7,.,CASSSPSRTGASEQYF,TGTGCCAGTTCTAGCCCCTCTCGGACAGGGGCCAGCGAGCAGTACTTC
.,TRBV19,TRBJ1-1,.,CASRSTANSLNTEAFF,TGTGCCAGTAGATCGACAGCCAACAGCTTGAACACTGAAGCTTTCTTT
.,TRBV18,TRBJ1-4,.,CASSPYTGANEKLFF,TGTGCCAGCTCACCATATACGGGGGCTAATGAAAAACTGTTTTTT
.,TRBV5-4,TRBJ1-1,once,CASSLGGDTEAFF,TGTGCCAGCAGCTTAGGGGGGGACACTGAAGCTTTCTTT
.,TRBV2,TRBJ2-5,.,CASSESAGRDTNF,TGTGCCAGCAGTGAGTCGGCAGGGAGGGACACTAACTTC
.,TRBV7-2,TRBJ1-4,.,CASSIASVLGGDNEKLFF,TGTGCCAGCAGCATCGCTAGCGTGTTAGGGGGGGATAATGAAAAACTGTTTTTT
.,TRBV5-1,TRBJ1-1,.,CASSLGSPRRGNTEAFF,TGCGCCAGCAGCTTGGGATCGCCCAGAAGGGGGAACACTGAAGCTTTCTTT